This TCR beta chain is drawn from a study of cytomegalovirus exposure and HLA in healthy donors (TCRdb year 2017). Background on the whole study: In an earlier analysis of approximately 640 of the donors, 276 Gb of sequence data and 100 million or so unique TCR beta sequences from some 170 million T cells were reported. Across around 400 genotyped donors of the cohort, an average of approximately 220,000 unique TCR beta nucleotide sequences per donor were sequenced, and approximately 17% of those sequences were non-productive. Because of strong linkage in the cohort, 4 to 6 DR-DQ haplotypes were treated as single units for association and clustering. A separate validation cohort of over 95 different subjects was used in addition to the 666-subject first cohort. Typing coverage varied by locus: roughly 620-630 donors for A, B, C, DRB1 and DQB1; more than 500 for DQA1; 600 to 610 for DPA1; 450 to 480 for DPB1. Every discovery cohort repertoire had been produced on one sequencing platform. Class I and class II HLA loci were covered by the typing at four-digit resolution. Genome-wide SNP genotypes for about three fifths of the roughly 670 donors were used in a later genetic analysis, which treated that subset as a discovery cohort. To predict cytomegalovirus infection status, the study combined high-throughput TCR immunosequencing, statistical association of individual TCRs with disease status, and machine learning. The later analysis used no new phenotypic data to find candidate immune exposures, relying instead on TCR beta sequences and their occurrence across donors. In a later analysis, previously published TCR beta repertoires from some 640 donors were re-analyzed and high-resolution HLA genotyping was added so that TCR occurrence patterns could be studied. The aim of the study was to test whether cataloging public T cell receptors could identify signatures of past pathogen exposure. Using immunosequencing, the study profiled T cell repertoires from about 650 subjects and related those repertoires to cytomegalovirus serostatus. An earlier analysis of some 500 of the donors applied high-throughput TCR beta sequencing to assess whether each TCR beta V gene segment acted as functional or pseudogenic. Of the roughly 390 genotyped donors, roughly 85% fell in the genetic ancestry cluster associated with self-reported Caucasian donors. Roughly 300 gigabases of sequencing data and tens of millions of unique TCR sequences were included in an early release covering about 700 HLA-typed donors. Donor age, sex, ethnicity and CMV serostatus were compiled together with the repertoire data. The study at large found these results: In a later analysis, several top co-occurrence clusters were reported to appear linked to parvovirus B19, influenza, CMV and Epstein-Barr virus. Because counts were too low, approximately 18 rarely observed V segments, including chromosome 9 orphons, were excluded from the earlier analysis of around 640 of the donors. This cohort had only TCR beta chains sequenced, and the lack of alpha or paired-chain data limited which features could be detected. A later genetic analysis reported fewer N-insertions in productive TCRs among donors in an Asian-associated ancestry cluster than the roughly 700-donor mean. Most TCR sequences were seen in very few donors, while some public TCRs were found in many individuals. The authors suggested that the approach could potentially be generalized to other disease states and immunological phenotypes. A later analysis found that HLA-associated TCR beta chains were more clonally expanded and had lower generation probabilities than equally common non-associated chains. The sequencing pipeline was judged likely to have produced a cluster of highly shared sequence variants as a technical artifact. V-gene and J-gene trimming of TCR beta chains was associated with a missense DCLRE1C variant in a later genetic analysis, and the association was replicated in an independent cohort. In a later analysis, TCR association rates were found to vary across HLA loci, with the most associated TCRs seen for DRB1 alleles and the fewest for HLA-C alleles. Presence/absence analyses assumed roughly uniform sequencing depth across donors, an assumption that may not hold. Linkage disequilibrium might explain the correlated functional status among segregating V segments, but an unknown experimental factor could not be ruled out. In a later analysis, around 15,000 TCR beta sequences were associated with specific HLA alleles at a false discovery rate of 0.05. A further reported finding was that TCR beta sequences accurately predicted the HLA-A and HLA-B alleles for most subjects in the first cohort. When HLA alleles, especially DR and DQ, strongly co-occurred, TCR associations were difficult to assign to individual alleles. In an earlier analysis of 450 to 750 of the donors, most TCR beta V segments appeared in productive rearrangements about 87% or about 30% of the time, broadly matching IMGT annotations. For the cohort, immune exposure information was limited to CMV serostatus. A later analysis found that most CMV-associated TCR beta chains appeared HLA-restricted, with HLA associations seemingly driven largely by CMV exposure. Because the 87-base-pair reads could not distinguish some IMGT-functional V segments, including TRBV6-2 and TRBV6-3, those segments were excluded. The classifier was reported to diagnose cytomegalovirus status with high specificity and sensitivity in both the original cohort and the validation cohort. Because some donors lacked HLA typing at each locus, the association tests relied only on the typed subset. A few of the identified cytomegalovirus-associated TCR beta chains were confirmed in vitro to be specific for cytomegalovirus antigens. A total of some 180 TCR beta chains were listed by the study as associated with cytomegalovirus.

In total, 500 to 700 healthy bone marrow donors made up the cohort. Cohort members were all nominally healthy when sampled, although unrecorded immune exposures were likely present. The donor was CMV seropositive and belonged to the group of more than 250 seropositive cohort members. Each donor provided a peripheral blood sample, and peripheral blood mononuclear cells were used for TCR beta sequencing. The Qiagen DNeasy Blood Extraction Kit was used to extract genomic DNA from the blood cell samples. This clone was observed a handful of times. Its antigen is not yet known. There are no base qualities to consult, and no much larger clone falls within one base. Library prep was done by the immunoSEQ multiplex PCR assay. The multiplex PCR relied on a mix of 60 forward primers for TCR Vbeta segments and 13 reverse primers for TCR Jbeta segments. A multiplex PCR assay on genomic DNA amplified the CDR3 region of rearranged TCR beta genes. The Illumina HiSeq System was used to sequence the amplified TCR beta libraries as 87-base-pair reads. The published analysis was carried out like this. In a later analysis, around 80 million unique TCR beta chains were counted across the approximately 670 repertoires, and about 9.9 million of these chains were shared by at least two donors. Raw reads were error-corrected and collapsed into unique sequences by a nearest-neighbor algorithm in which closely related sequences were merged to remove PCR and sequencing errors. To assign V, D and J gene segments, CDR3 sequences were aligned to IMGT reference sequences. For a sequence to be retained, at least a six-nucleotide match to both a V gene segment and a J gene segment was required. Rearrangements were called productive when the CDR3 lacked stop codons and stayed in frame with V and J; all others were non-productive. Following IMGT convention, CDR3 was defined as the stretch from the second conserved V-encoded cysteine to the conserved J-encoded phenylalanine. The earlier analysis of about 610 of the donors excluded any sequence lacking an unambiguous match to a single V gene segment. An earlier analysis of just under 600 of the donors called V segments functional above 56.7% productive rearrangements and segregating when the between-donor standard deviation exceeded 5%. A statistical classification framework was developed to diagnose cytomegalovirus status using the catalog of TCR beta chain sequences. In a later analysis, V and J genes were assigned by comparing TCR nucleotide sequences against IMGT/GENE-DB human TR gene sequences. A later analysis assigned CDR3 sequences and most-parsimonious VDJ recombination scenarios with the TCRdist pipeline. A later analysis defined each TCR beta chain by its CDR3 amino acid sequence plus V-gene family, and excluded reads lacking a unique V-gene family. To address suspected cross-contamination and a sequencing artifact, a later analysis removed approximately 600 highly shared, low-generation-probability nucleotide sequences. A later analysis calculated a clonal expansion index for each public chain from normalized within-repertoire ranks of inferred template counts. In a later analysis, generation probabilities were computed with a VDJ recombination model fitted to out-of-frame rearrangements, and the resulting probabilities were checked against IGoR. In a later analysis, hypergeometric tests were used to score TCR-TCR, TCR-HLA and TCR-CMV co-occurrence, with a repertoire-size bias correction applied to TCR pairs. A later analysis estimated false discovery rates by permuting HLA or CMV assignments 20 times. In a later analysis, co-occurring TCRs were grouped using DBSCAN, and TCRdist sequence similarity was added for clustering within HLA-allele-positive subsets. Repertoires with fewer than 30,000 or more than 120,000 public chains, plus five repertoires with anomalous nucleotide sharing, were excluded from co-occurrence clustering. The table comes from immuneACCESS by way of TCRdb, which keeps in-frame sequences with V and J called. Part of the clones is missing from these tables; in studies checked, under half for an unresolved V gene and the rest for unknown reasons. The DNA was the basis for D and trimming; V, J and clone size are from that table. The sample records 65,000 to 85,000 clones, just under 80% of which are singletons. Roughly 8.9% of the sample is in the top ten clones.

The germline V gene provides CDR1 LGHNA and CDR2 YSLEER. V ends up 0 bases short and J 7 bases short, with an unmatched junction base count of 7. The CDR3 measures 16 amino acids from cysteine to phenylalanine. Just the 48-base CDR3 DNA is kept, in frame starting at base 1. Sequencing was carried out using PBMCs. The source is a woman between 40 and 50 years old in good health and CMV-seropositive. The rearranged chain carries TRBV4-3 and TRBJ2-1, with 9 bases aligning to TRBD2. CDR3 sequence: CASSQDRMTSGNEQFF. At the DNA level, the sequence is TGCGCCAGCAGCCAAGATCGGATGACTAGCGGTAATGAGCAGTTCTTC.